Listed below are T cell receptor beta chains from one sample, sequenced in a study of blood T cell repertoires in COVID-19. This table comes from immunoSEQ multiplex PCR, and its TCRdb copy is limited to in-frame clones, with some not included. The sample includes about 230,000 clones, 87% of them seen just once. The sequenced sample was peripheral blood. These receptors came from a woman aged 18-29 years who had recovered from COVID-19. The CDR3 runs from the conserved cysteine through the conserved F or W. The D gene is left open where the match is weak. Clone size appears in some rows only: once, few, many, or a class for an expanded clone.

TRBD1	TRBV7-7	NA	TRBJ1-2	TGTGCCAGCAGCCCGACAGGGAGTCGCCCCCGGAACTATGGCTACACCTTC	CASSPTGSRPRNYGYTF
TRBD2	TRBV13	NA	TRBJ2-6	TGTGCCAGCGGACTAGCGGGAGGCTTTGGGGCCAACGTCCTGACTTTC	CASGLAGGFGANVLTF
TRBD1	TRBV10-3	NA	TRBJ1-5	TGTGCCACCCGGGACAGGGGCGCAAGAGGTCAGCCCCAGCATTTT	CATRDRGARGQPQHF
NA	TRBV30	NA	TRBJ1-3	TGTGCCTGGAGTGCAGATAGCTACTCTGGAAACACCATATATTTT	CAWSADSYSGNTIYF
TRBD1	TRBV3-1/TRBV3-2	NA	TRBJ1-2	TGTGCCAGCAGCCAGCAGGGGGCCTATGGCTACACCTTC	CASSQQGAYGYTF
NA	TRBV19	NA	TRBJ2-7	TGTGCCAGTAGTAGCAGGGGTCACGAGCAGTACTTC	CASSSRGHEQYF
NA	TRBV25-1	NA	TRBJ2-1	TGTGCCAGCAGTGAGTACCTAAGGGGATACAATGAGCAGTTCTTC	CASSEYLRGYNEQFF
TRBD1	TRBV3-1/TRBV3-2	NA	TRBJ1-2	TGTGCCAGCAGTCGCATTAAGGACAGGGGGCGTAGGCTCTGGGGCTACACCTTC	CASSRIKDRGRRLWGYTF
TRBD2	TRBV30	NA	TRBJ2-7	TGTGCCTGGAGTGCTAGGACTAGCGGGAGGCCTAGCTACGAGCAGTACTTC	CAWSARTSGRPSYEQYF
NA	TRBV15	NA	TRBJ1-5	TGTGCCACCAGCAGAGCGAGTCAGGGCTGGCCCCAGCATTTT	CATSRASQGWPQHF
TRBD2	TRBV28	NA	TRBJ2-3	TGTGCCAGCAGTTCCCGACTAGCGGGAAGAGCAGATACGCAGTATTTT	CASSSRLAGRADTQYF
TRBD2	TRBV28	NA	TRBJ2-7	TGTGCCAGCAGTTTAGGGCTAGCGGGAGGGCCCCACGAGCAGTACTTC	CASSLGLAGGPHEQYF
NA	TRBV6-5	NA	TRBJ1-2	TGTGCCAGCAGCTCACCTACAGGGTGGGCCTATGGCTACACCTTC	CASSSPTGWAYGYTF
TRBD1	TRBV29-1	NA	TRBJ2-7	TGCAGCGTTAGTACCGACAGGGGAAAGCAGTACTTC	CSVSTDRGKQYF
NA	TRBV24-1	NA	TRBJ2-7	TGTGCCACCATACAGACCGGGACTCGAAGCTACGAGCAGTACTTC	CATIQTGTRSYEQYF
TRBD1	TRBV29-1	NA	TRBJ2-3	TGCAGCGCCACATGGGACAGGGTAACAGATACGCAGTATTTT	CSATWDRVTDTQYF
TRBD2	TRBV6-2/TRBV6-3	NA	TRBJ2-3	TGTGCCAGCAGGCCTTGGACTAGCGGGAGTCTTACAGATACGCAGTATTTT	CASRPWTSGSLTDTQYF
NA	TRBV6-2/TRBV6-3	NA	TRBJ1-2	TGTGCCAGCAGTTCGCCCCAACACGGAGGCGTATACTATGGCTACACCTTC	CASSSPQHGGVYYGYTF
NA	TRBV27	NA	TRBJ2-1	TGTGCCAGCAGTTTTGGACAGTTGGGGAATGAGCAGTTCTTC	CASSFGQLGNEQFF
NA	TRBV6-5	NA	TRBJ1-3	TGTGCCAGCAGCCTAGGAGACACCATATATTTT	CASSLGDTIYF
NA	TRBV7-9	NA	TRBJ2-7	TGTGCCAGCAGCTTAGAAACGCTATTCCCCGAGCAGTACTTC	CASSLETLFPEQYF
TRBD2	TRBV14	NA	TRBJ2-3	TGTGCCAGCAGCCAAGTCGGGGGGGGCACAGATACGCAGTATTTT	CASSQVGGGTDTQYF
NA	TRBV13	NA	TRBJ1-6	TGTGCCAGCAGTCTGAGAGCGAAGAATTCACCCCTCCACTTT	CASSLRAKNSPLHF
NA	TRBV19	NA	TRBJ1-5	TGTGCCAGTAGTATAGGACAGCATCAGCCCCAGCATTTT	CASSIGQHQPQHF
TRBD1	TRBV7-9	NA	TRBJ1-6	TGTGCCAGCAGCTGGACAGGGGCAAATTCACCCCTCCACTTT	CASSWTGANSPLHF
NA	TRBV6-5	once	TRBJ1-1	TGTGCCAGCAGTTTAATCGGGAATGGTGAAGCTTTCTTT	CASSLIGNGEAFF
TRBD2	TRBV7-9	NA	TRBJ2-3	TGTGCCAGCAGCCTGTTGGCGGGAGGGCCGGGTGATACGCAGTATTTT	CASSLLAGGPGDTQYF
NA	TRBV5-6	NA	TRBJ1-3	TGTGCCAGCAGCTTGCCGATACCCAGGACTACCATATATTTT	CASSLPIPRTTIYF
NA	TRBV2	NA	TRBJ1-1	TGTGCCAGCAGGGACAGATTGAACACTGAAGCTTTCTTT	CASRDRLNTEAFF
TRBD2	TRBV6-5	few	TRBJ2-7	TGTGCCAGCAGTTACGGACTAGCGGGGGCCGAGCAGTACTTC	CASSYGLAGAEQYF
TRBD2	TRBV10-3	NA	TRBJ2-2	TGTGCCATCAAACAGCGGGGGAACACCGGGGAGCTGTTTTTT	CAIKQRGNTGELFF
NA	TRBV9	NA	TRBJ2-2	TGTGCCAGCAGCGTCAGGGTCACCGGGGAGCTGTTTTTT	CASSVRVTGELFF
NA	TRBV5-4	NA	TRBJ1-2	TGTGCCAGCAGCTTGGGGGCCCTCAATGGCTACACCTTC	CASSLGALNGYTF